The 6 T cell receptor beta chains given below trace back to one sample, sequenced in a study of technical replicates of blood from a few donors. Assay: immunoSEQ multiplex PCR; the TCRdb copy retains only in-frame clones and omits some. The profile shows about 69,000 clones, 88% of them singletons. The sequenced sample consisted of PBMCs. Receptors originate from a human donor in good health. Some clones in this sample may be carry-over from other donors' samples.

The gene calls are TRBV29-1 and TRBJ2-3; D remains unclear. Germline V lookup: CDR1 SQVTM, CDR2 ANQGSEA. The CDR3 extends over 13 amino acids. V gave up 6 bases and J gave up 0 bases, with 10 bases separating them. CDR3 sequence: CSVKLSSTDTQYF. CDR3 bases: TGCAGCGTCAAGCTATCCAGCACAGATACGCAGTATTTT.

The rearrangement uses TRBV11-2 and TRBJ2-7, with D hard to call. Per the germline V gene, CDR1 is SGHAT and CDR2 is FQNNGV. Trimming removed 2 bases at V and 0 bases at J, with 11 bases between. This CDR3 contains 15 residues. The CDR3 DNA sequence: TGTGCCAGCAGCTTATATTACCCCGGCTCCTACGAGCAGTACTTC. Translating gives CASSLYYPGSYEQYF.

This chain links TRBV6-6 with TRBJ1-2; D possibly corresponds to TRBD1 (5 bases). Trimming took off 10 bases at V and 3 bases at J, with 21 bases between the two ends. The CDR3 covers 15 residues. The germline V gene has CDR1 MNHNY and CDR2 SVGAGI (reference sequence). CDR3 sequence reads: CATAIETRGDYGYTF. CDR3 DNA sequence: TGTGCCACGGCCATTGAGACAAGGGGCGACTATGGCTACACCTTC.

The J gene is TRBJ1-2, the V gene TRBV19, with a possible D match to TRBD1 (5 bases). The germline V gene encodes CDR1 LNHDA and CDR2 SQIVND (reference sequence). The CDR3 consists of 13 residues. Trimming took off 3 bases at V and 6 bases at J, with 11 bases between the two ends. The CDR3 bases are TGTGCCAGTAGTATCTGGACAAGGGATGGCTACACCTTC. Its translation: CASSIWTRDGYTF.

This clone was counted a single time. V usage is TRBV5-6 and J usage is TRBJ2-7; 7 bases align to TRBD1. Germline V lookup: CDR1 SGHDT, CDR2 YYEEEE. CDR3 length equals 12 residues. V was pared by 4 bases and J by 6 bases, with 4 bases of the junction left unmatched. Here the CDR3 DNA reads TGTGCCAGCAGCCCGGGGACAGTCGAGCAGTACTTC. Amino acids: CASSPGTVEQYF.

This clone was detected only a few times. CDR3 region: CASSLSGGVGIEQYF. The CDR3, as DNA: TGTGCCAGCAGCTTGAGCGGAGGGGTCGGTATCGAGCAGTACTTC. V is TRBV9 and J is TRBJ2-7; D is possibly TRBD2 (6 bases). From germline, CDR1 is SGDLS and CDR2 YYNGEE. The CDR3 runs to 15 residues. Deletions cut 4 bases from V and 6 bases from J, with 20 bases between.